Listed below are T cell receptor beta chains from one sample, sequenced in a study of CD8+CD57+ T cells in acquired aplastic anemia. Via MiXCR, TCRdb re-called the reads, giving one row per CDR3 protein. The sample comprises some 200,000 distinct CDR3 sequences, 30% to 35% of which are singletons, and roughly 1.1% rests with the top ten. Sequencing was carried out using sorted CD4+, CD8+, or CD8+CD57+ T cells (not recorded which) from PBMCs. Receptors were obtained from a human donor in good health, serving as a control. Both conserved end residues are part of each CDR3. The D gene is left open where the match is weak. Size values are once, few and many counts, or a class for expanded clones, and some rows have none.

TRBJ1-5	TRBV28	few	-	14	CASSFAGSNQPQHF
TRBJ1-6	TRBV10-3	-	-	14	CAISGGGSRETQYF
TRBJ2-6	TRBV5-4	few	TRBD1	19	CASSWGPGGVFTGANVLTF
TRBJ1-2	TRBV7-9	many	TRBD1	15	CASSLVGQGIYGYTF
TRBJ1-3	TRBV10-3	many	-	15	CAISVSGDSGNTIYF
TRBJ2-5	TRBV13	many	TRBD2	13	CASSLVLAGAQYF
TRBJ1-2	TRBV2	-	-	13	CASTVSGLNGYTF
TRBJ2-3	TRBV28	-	-	13	CASSKWDRDTQYF
TRBJ1-5	TRBV11-2	many	-	13	CASSLLSNQPQHF
TRBJ2-5	TRBV2	many	-	12	CASRVSQETQYF
TRBJ1-2	TRBV5-1	many	-	15	CASSLAGMTVYGYTF
TRBJ2-3	TRBV29-1	-	-	16	CSVEEVLWGGTDTQYF
TRBJ1-5	TRBV18	-	-	15	CASSRSTSSNQPQHF
TRBJ1-1	TRBV15	many	TRBD1	12	CATSTRDSEAFF
TRBJ2-5	TRBV20-1	many	TRBD1	14	CSATGPGQGGTQYF
TRBJ1-2	TRBV5-1	few	-	15	CASSEDGGDSYGYTF
TRBJ1-2	TRBV9	many	-	14	CASSVGGGNYGYTF
TRBJ2-5	TRBV7-9	many	-	13	CASRSLAFVTQYF
TRBJ2-1	TRBV20-1	few	-	12	CGARTRTNEQFF
TRBJ1-1	TRBV20-1	many	-	14	CSASIGHMNTEAFF
TRBJ2-1	TRBV2	many	TRBD2	14	CASKAASGPVEQFF
TRBJ1-2	TRBV28	few	TRBD1	16	CASSLDPRGRNYGYTF
TRBJ2-7	TRBV27	-	TRBD1	14	CASSTRGQVMEQYF
TRBJ2-1	TRBV18	-	TRBD2	16	CASSPTLSGGYNEQFF
TRBJ1-1	TRBV6-5	many	-	12	CASNRPNAEAFF
TRBJ2-7	TRBV5-1	few	-	14	CASSLDGKGYEQCF
TRBJ2-1	TRBV20-1	-	-	16	CSASAVAVSSCNEQFF
TRBJ2-7	TRBV10-1	many	-	14	CASSEGSSLGEQYF
TRBJ1-3	TRBV19	-	TRBD1	16	CASRTPTGTSGNTIYF
TRBJ2-1	TRBV11-1	-	-	14	CASSSLDGHNEQFF
TRBJ1-5	TRBV12-3/TRBV12-4	-	-	14	CASSLEQGNQPQHF
TRBJ2-5	TRBV29-1	few	TRBD2	15	CSVGTSGRDEETQYF
TRBJ1-3	TRBV7-3	-	-	18	CASSLIYRQGSSGNTIYF
TRBJ2-7	TRBV14	many	-	15	CASSQVGGLKGEQYF
TRBJ1-2	TRBV19	many	TRBD1	15	CASSPDGQGAEGYTF
TRBJ1-1	TRBV10-1	-	-	12	CASSGFDTEAFF
TRBJ1-2	TRBV20-1	many	-	14	CSARDTSSARGYTF
TRBJ2-7	TRBV24-1	many	-	16	CATSDSGTGSPYEQYF
TRBJ2-3	TRBV5-1	few	TRBD2	15	CASSRGSGSTDTQYF
TRBJ1-2	TRBV2	many	-	14	CASSDRREGYGYTF
TRBJ2-1	TRBV5-4	-	-	14	CASGRDPGYNEQFF